These T cell receptor beta chains were read from a single sample in a study of blood T cell repertoires in COVID-19. Repertoires were generated with immunoSEQ multiplex PCR, while TCRdb's copy carries only in-frame clones and drops some. This table has around 45,000 clones, 82% appearing once. Input material: peripheral blood. Receptors originate from a woman in her sixties with acute or convalescent COVID-19. The CDR3 runs from the conserved cysteine through the conserved F or W. D genes are given only for firm matches. A row's size may be missing; if present it is once, few, many or a size class.

v_gene	abundance	d_gene	j_gene	CDR3aa	CDR3nt
TRBV20-1	NA	TRBD2	TRBJ2-1	CSASPRRGSSYNEQFF	TGCAGTGCTAGTCCCAGGCGGGGGAGCTCCTACAATGAGCAGTTCTTC
TRBV27	NA	TRBD1	TRBJ2-1	CASSPTRDREYNEQFF	TGTGCCAGCAGTCCAACAAGGGACAGGGAATACAATGAGCAGTTCTTC
TRBV7-9	once	NA	TRBJ2-3	CASSVWVEGTDTQYF	TGTGCCAGCAGCGTTTGGGTTGAGGGCACAGATACGCAGTATTTT
TRBV28	NA	TRBD1	TRBJ1-4	CASSQTVGGNEKLFF	TGTGCCAGCAGTCAGACGGTAGGGGGCAATGAAAAACTGTTTTTT
TRBV7-8	NA	TRBD1	TRBJ2-6	CASRKQGTGANVLTF	TGTGCCAGCAGGAAACAGGGGACTGGGGCCAACGTCCTGACTTTC
TRBV7-2	NA	TRBD1	TRBJ1-2	CASSLARMTGAGYTF	TGTGCCAGCAGCTTAGCGCGGATGACAGGGGCGGGCTACACCTTC
TRBV7-9	NA	NA	TRBJ2-2	CASSPNGLHSNTGELFF	TGTGCCAGCAGTCCGAACGGACTGCATAGCAACACCGGGGAGCTGTTTTTT
TRBV9	NA	TRBD2	TRBJ2-3	CASSAPIAGGRTDTQYF	TGTGCCAGCAGCGCTCCCATAGCGGGGGGCCGCACAGATACGCAGTATTTT
TRBV5-1	few	NA	TRBJ2-2	CASSVGASTGELFF	TGCGCCAGCAGCGTGGGGGCGTCGACCGGGGAGCTGTTTTTT
TRBV19	NA	TRBD1	TRBJ1-4	CASFTGQDYEKLFF	TGTGCCAGCTTCACAGGACAGGACTATGAAAAACTGTTTTTT
TRBV19	NA	TRBD1	TRBJ1-1	CASSTRQGARNTEAFF	TGTGCCAGTAGTACACGCCAGGGGGCCAGGAACACTGAAGCTTTCTTT
TRBV5-1	NA	NA	TRBJ2-7	CASSSTVYEQYF	TGCGCCAGCAGTTCCACAGTATACGAGCAGTACTTC
TRBV10-1	NA	TRBD2	TRBJ2-6	CASSHGTTHDSGANVLTF	TGCGCCAGCAGCCACGGGACTACTCATGACTCTGGGGCCAACGTCCTGACTTTC
TRBV6-5	NA	TRBD1	TRBJ2-7	CASASRDRGYEQYF	TGTGCCAGTGCTAGCCGGGACAGGGGGTACGAGCAGTACTTC
TRBV19	NA	TRBD1	TRBJ1-5	CASSIAGGISQPQHF	TGTGCCAGTAGTATAGCAGGGGGCATCAGTCAGCCCCAGCATTTT
TRBV5-1	NA	NA	TRBJ1-3	CASSLAAGAKEWNTIYF	TGCGCCAGCAGCTTGGCCGCGGGGGCGAAAGAGTGGAACACCATATATTTT
TRBV7-2	NA	TRBD1	TRBJ2-7	CASSSTPGQGVYEQYF	TGTGCCAGCAGCTCTACCCCGGGACAGGGGGTTTACGAGCAGTACTTC
TRBV23-1	NA	NA	TRBJ2-3	CAYPPRQGIRDTQYF	TGCGCCTACCCCCCCCGGCAGGGAATACGAGATACGCAGTATTTT
TRBV7-2	few	NA	TRBJ1-3	CASSSSGSPGGTIYF	TGTGCCAGCAGCTCCTCTGGGTCCCCGGGGGGGACCATATATTTT
TRBV14	NA	NA	TRBJ1-1	CASSQTRNTEAFF	TGTGCCAGCAGCCAAACAAGGAACACTGAAGCTTTCTTT
TRBV14	NA	NA	TRBJ2-7	CASSRRTLPYEQYF	TGTGCCAGCAGCCGCCGGACATTACCCTACGAGCAGTACTTC
TRBV9	NA	NA	TRBJ1-3	CASSVDGAYSGNTIYF	TGTGCCAGCAGCGTAGATGGGGCCTACTCTGGAAACACCATATATTTT
TRBV6-5	NA	TRBD1	TRBJ1-5	CASSPGTGDYQPQHF	TGTGCCAGCAGTCCCGGGACAGGGGACTATCAGCCCCAGCATTTT
TRBV7-2	NA	NA	TRBJ2-7	CASSLLQGLYEQYF	TGTGCCAGCAGCTTACTACAGGGCCTCTACGAGCAGTACTTC
TRBV1	NA	NA	TRBJ2-3	CTSSGAAGGASTDTQYF	TGCACCAGCAGCGGGGCCGCGGGCGGGGCTAGCACAGATACGCAGTATTTT
TRBV27	once	TRBD1	TRBJ1-1	CASRRSGQGYTEAFF	TGTGCCAGCAGGAGAAGCGGACAGGGGTATACTGAAGCTTTCTTT
TRBV7-6	NA	TRBD1	TRBJ1-1	CASSSPWGGQGPRNTEAFF	TGTGCCAGCAGCTCCCCCTGGGGGGGACAGGGGCCACGGAACACTGAAGCTTTCTTT
TRBV24-1	NA	NA	TRBJ2-1	CATSERTGTREQFF	TGTGCCACCAGTGAACGAACGGGTACCCGAGAGCAGTTCTTC
TRBV24-1	NA	NA	TRBJ2-3	CATSDLSAGEDTQYF	TGTGCCACCAGTGATTTGAGCGCTGGCGAGGATACGCAGTATTTT
TRBV4-1	once	NA	TRBJ2-7	CASSQLDMGFGMSEQYF	TGCGCCAGCAGCCAATTAGATATGGGTTTCGGGATGAGTGAGCAGTACTTC
TRBV5-5	NA	TRBD1	TRBJ1-2	CASSLGQGKNSNYGYTF	TGTGCCAGCAGCTTAGGACAGGGGAAAAACAGTAACTATGGCTACACCTTC
TRBV5-1	NA	NA	TRBJ1-1	CASSLVAGRNTEAFF	TGCGCCAGCAGCTTGGTTGCAGGGCGGAACACTGAAGCTTTCTTT
TRBV4-1	NA	NA	TRBJ1-2	CASSSGLGNYGYTF	TGCGCCAGCAGTTCGGGACTGGGCAACTATGGCTACACCTTC
TRBV12-3/TRBV12-4	NA	TRBD1	TRBJ1-1	CASNQQGAEAFF	TGTGCCAGCAATCAGCAGGGGGCTGAAGCTTTCTTT
TRBV23-1	NA	NA	TRBJ2-3	CASSQAACGTDTQYF	TGCGCCAGCAGTCAAGCGGCTTGTGGCACAGATACGCAGTATTTT
TRBV5-5	NA	NA	TRBJ2-1	CASSGAGTSYNEQFF	TGTGCCAGCAGTGGAGCGGGTACCTCCTACAATGAGCAGTTCTTC
TRBV25-1	NA	NA	TRBJ2-3	CASMRTDTQYF	TGTGCCAGCATGCGTACAGATACGCAGTATTTT
TRBV14	NA	TRBD1	TRBJ2-7	CASSETGTGGYEQYF	TGTGCCAGCAGCGAAACCGGGACAGGGGGGTACGAGCAGTACTTC
TRBV19	NA	TRBD1	TRBJ1-2	CASLGTGNNYGYTF	TGTGCCAGCCTTGGGACAGGGAACAACTATGGCTACACCTTC
TRBV9	NA	NA	TRBJ2-1	CASSPGVGVYNEQFF	TGTGCCAGCAGCCCCGGGGTCGGGGTATACAATGAGCAGTTCTTC
TRBV30	NA	NA	TRBJ1-5	CAWSVRGNSNQPQHF	TGTGCCTGGAGTGTACGAGGGAATAGCAATCAGCCCCAGCATTTT
TRBV5-6	NA	TRBD1	TRBJ2-7	CASSVNPGQTNYEQYF	TGTGCCAGCAGCGTAAACCCGGGACAGACTAACTACGAGCAGTACTTC
TRBV12-5	NA	NA	TRBJ1-2	CASGLGLLKGYTF	TGTGCTAGTGGTTTGGGCCTCCTAAAAGGCTACACCTTC
TRBV7-2	NA	NA	TRBJ1-2	CASSLAPWVEDGYTF	TGTGCCAGCAGCTTAGCGCCGTGGGTAGAGGATGGCTACACCTTC
TRBV29-1	NA	NA	TRBJ2-1	CSVPGEGSYNEQFF	TGCAGCGTTCCCGGTGAGGGATCCTACAATGAGCAGTTCTTC